Sequencing of this T cell receptor beta chain was carried out in a study of shared T cell receptors in the human thymus. J lost 7 bases, V lost 4 bases, and 10 bases had no gene match. CDR1 is SEHNR, CDR2 FQNEAQ, per germline (reference sequence). The CDR3 length is 16 residues. The data were produced by immunoSEQ multiplex PCR, yet TCRdb's version contains in-frame clones alone and is incomplete. Among 540,000 or so clones listed, around three quarters were seen once. Separately, the same data were catalogued under a study of human thymus T cells. This second study notes: Thymus pieces cut out during corrective heart surgery were the tissue that was used. What appeared biased in thymic and blood repertoires was the usage of V and J genes. Thymic repertoires from unrelated individuals overlapped highly, related research reported.

This chain joins TRBV7-9 and TRBJ2-1; TRBD2 agrees at 10 bases. The clonotype originates from a boy younger than two with a congenital heart defect. Sequenced material: thymocytes. The CDR3, as DNA: TGTGCCAGCAGCTCCTGGATAGCGGGAGGAGCTAATGAGCAGTTCTTC. Protein: CASSSWIAGGANEQFF.